These 8 T cell receptor beta chains came from one sample sequenced in a study of blood T cell repertoires in COVID-19. TCRdb's copy holds only in-frame clones and misses some; the assay was immunoSEQ multiplex PCR. The repertoire has about 30,000 clones, around 87% of them found once; the top ten carry about 64%. Material for sequencing was peripheral blood. The origin of the receptors is a man between 65 and 79 years old with acute or convalescent COVID-19.

The rearrangement links TRBV6-1 to TRBJ2-5; D might be TRBD1 (5 bases). Trimming cost V 3 bases and J 4 bases, with 12 bases left between them. The CDR3 has 14 amino acids. The germline V gene encodes CDR1 MNHNS and CDR2 SASEGT. The CDR3 DNA reads as TGTGCCAGCAGTGACCTGAAGGGGCGAGAGACCCAGTACTTC. It specifies CASSDLKGRETQYF.

This clone was detected once. The gene calls are TRBV7-2 and TRBJ1-3; D gene unclear. V was pared by 5 bases and J by 1 base, with 12 bases between. CDR3 length: 15 amino acids. Germline CDR1 SGHTA, CDR2 FQGNSA. The CDR3 DNA is TGTGCCAGCAGCCGGGTGCGGGCTTCTGGAAACACCATATATTTT. Protein: CASSRVRASGNTIYF.

The V gene is TRBV30, the J gene TRBJ2-7; TRBD1 matches at 8 bases. V shed 2 bases and J 0 bases; nucleotides not matched to a gene: 6. CDR3 size: 15 residues. Germline loops: CDR1 GTSNPN, CDR2 SVGIG (reference sequence). The CDR3 region is CAWSPGQGSSYEQYF. The CDR3 DNA reads TGTGCCTGGAGTCCTGGACAGGGTAGCTCCTACGAGCAGTACTTC.

The chain uses TRBV2 and TRBJ2-3, with 8 bases identical to TRBD2. The germline CDR1 and CDR2 sequences are SNHLY and FYNNEI. The CDR3 has 15 amino acids. The ends lost 6 bases at V and 1 base at J; junction bases unmatched: 6. DNA for the CDR3: TGTGCCAGCAGCGAACGTAGCGGGGGCACAGATACGCAGTATTTT. It encodes CASSERSGGTDTQYF.

Written as DNA, the CDR3 is TGTGCCAGCAGCTTGGGTACAGGGGGCAGATTTGAAAAACTGTTTTTT. Encoded protein: CASSLGTGGRFEKLFF. This rearrangement joins TRBV5-8 to TRBJ1-4, with 9 bases identical to TRBD1. This CDR3 comprises 16 residues. V lost 0 bases to trimming and J lost 7 bases; unmatched junction nucleotides: 7. CDR1 and CDR2 (germline): SGHTS, YDEGEE.

This clone has only one observation. V and J are TRBV7-2 and TRBJ2-2; D possibly corresponds to TRBD2 (6 bases). The germline V gene has CDR1 SGHTA and CDR2 FQGNSA. There are 15 residues in the CDR3. Trimming shortened V by 0 bases and J by 5 bases, and 10 bases separated the two germline ends. CDR3 sequence reads: CASSLAGSHTGELFF. CDR3 sequence (DNA): TGTGCCAGCAGCTTAGCCGGGAGCCATACCGGGGAGCTGTTTTTT.

The chain employs TRBV9 and TRBJ1-4; D gene uncertain. The germline gives CDR1 SGDLS, CDR2 YYNGEE. The CDR3 runs 15 residues. V was trimmed by 0 bases and J by 5 bases, leaving 11 bases between them. In DNA, the CDR3 is TGTGCCAGCAGCGTAGGCGAGGGCATAAATGAAAAACTGTTTTTT. Translating it yields CASSVGEGINEKLFF.

V usage is TRBV27 and J usage is TRBJ2-6, with 10 nucleotides matching TRBD1. With V trimmed by 6 bases and J by 4 bases, 9 bases remained unmatched. Germline assignment: CDR1 MNHEY and CDR2 SMNVEV (reference sequence). This CDR3 spans 17 amino acids. The CDR3 is CASRLTGGSAGANVLTF. CDR3 nucleotides: TGTGCCAGCAGACTGACAGGGGGCTCAGCGGGGGCCAACGTCCTGACTTTC.